Below are 22 T cell receptor beta chains sequenced from a single sample in a study of tumor and adjacent non-tumor tissue in lung cancer. No cell sorting was done before RNA was extracted from the tissue. Three rounds of nested PCR, following a modified ARM-PCR protocol, produced the TCRbeta library. TCRdb processed the multiplex PCR reads anew with MiXCR; each CDR3 protein has one entry. The sample shows about 80,000 distinct CDR3 sequences, 75% to 90% of them seen only once. Sequencing was performed on lung tumor tissue. Every receptor here comes from a woman aged 50 to 60 with non-small cell lung cancer.

On this clonotype itself: At one of its ends the junction is not consistent with the germline gene, which may arise from a read error. The V gene is TRBV19, the J gene TRBJ2-1; D is unresolved. This CDR3 has 13 amino acids. Germline CDR1 LNHDA, CDR2 SQIVND (reference sequence). CDR3 DNA sequence: TGTGCCAGTAGTGTCGACTCGTTAAATGACCAGTTCTTC. It translates to CASSVDSLNDQFF.

Notes on this clonotype: The germline gene is not matched at one end of the junction; a read error may be the cause. The CDR3 sequence: CASSLYHGPGDNVLTF. The CDR3 DNA sequence: TGTGCCAGCAGCCTATATCACGGGCCTGGGGACAACGTCCTGACTTTC. The gene calls are TRBV4-2 and TRBJ2-6; D unresolved. This CDR3 has 16 amino acids. CDR1 and CDR2 (germline): LGHNA, YNFKEQ.

With respect to this clonotype: Sequence at one end of the junction differs from germline and may be a read error. This chain joins TRBV10-2 and TRBJ1-5; no firm D call. The germline V gene has CDR1 WSHSY and CDR2 SAAADI. This CDR3 region has 16 residues. The CDR3 DNA reads as TGCGCCAGCAGTGAGTCCGACATGGGCCCGGATCAGCCCCGGCATTTT. The encoded protein is CASSESDMGPDQPRHF.

As for this clonotype: The missing conserved phenylalanine or tryptophan at the end of this CDR3 makes a read error likely. The limits of the CDR3 on the DNA are not certain, so only TCRdb's listed CDR3 is given. This chain uses TRBV4-1 with TRBJ2-7; the listed D gene, TRBD1, was not tested against the DNA. CDR1 and CDR2 (germline): MGHRA, YSYEKL. The CDR3 region is 17 residues in length, termini included. The CDR3 sequence: CASSQDYGRAYPYERYL.

Turning to this clonotype: The junction differs from germline at one of its ends, possibly a read error. The rearrangement joins TRBV12-3 or TRBV12-4 to TRBJ2-3; 7 bases fit TRBD2. CDR3 size: 16 residues. The CDR3 sequence: CASSIDRAGATDTQYF. CDR3 sequence (DNA): TGTGCCAGCAGTATAGATCGGGCGGGAGCCACAGATACGCAGTACTTT.

Points on this clonotype: A junction end diverges from the germline sequence, so it may reflect a read error. This chain joins TRBV11-2 and TRBJ2-7, with D perhaps TRBD2 (6 bases). Germline CDR1 is SGHAT and CDR2 is FQNNGV. The CDR3 loop spans 15 amino acids. The CDR3 coding sequence is TGTCCCAGTAGCCCTTGGGCTAGCGCTTCCTACGAGCAGTACTTC. It codes for CPSSPWASASYEQYF.

Note on this clonotype: One end of the junction fails to match germline, which may point to a read error. The rearrangement joins TRBV29-1 to TRBJ2-5; D may be TRBD2 (6 bases). CDR3 length equals 14 residues. Germline CDR1 SQVTM, CDR2 ANQGSEA. The CDR3 protein is CSVVRGDPIGIQYF. In DNA, the CDR3 is TGCAGTGTTGTCCGCGGGGACCCCATCGGGATCCAGTACTTC.

A note on this clonotype: One end of the junction is discordant with germline, which a read error may explain. The chain links TRBV4-2 to TRBJ2-7; D gene unclear. This CDR3 region has 13 residues. CDR1 LGHNA and CDR2 YNFKEQ come from the germline V gene. The CDR3 DNA is TGTGCCAGCGCACCTGAACAGTGCTACGAGCAGAACTTC. Protein product: CASAPEQCYEQNF.

Remarks on this clonotype: A junction end diverges from the germline sequence, so it may reflect a read error. V is TRBV4-1 and J is TRBJ1-5; D is unresolved. The CDR3 has 16 amino acids. Germline V gene lookup returns CDR1 MGHRA and CDR2 YSYEKL. CDR3 in DNA: TGCGCCGGCAGCGCCCAAACTCGTTTCAGCAATCAGCCCCAGCATTTT. The encoded protein is CAGSAQTRFSNQPQHF.

About this clonotype: One end of the junction varies from germline; a read error may be responsible. The rearrangement links TRBV4-1 to TRBJ2-4; TRBD2 agrees at 7 bases. The V gene's germline CDR1 is MGHRA and CDR2 YSYEKL. This CDR3 is 20 amino acids long. The CDR3 protein is CASSQEMWWEGSLAKNTQYF. The CDR3 coding sequence is TGCGCCAGCAGCCAAGAGATGTGGTGGGAGGGCTCCTTAGCCAAAAACACTCAGTACTTC.

At least ten counts were recorded for this clonotype. This sequence joins TRBV28 and TRBJ2-7; 7 positions agree with TRBD1. This CDR3 comprises 16 residues. Germline CDR1 MDHEN, CDR2 SYDVKM. Losses at the gene ends were 6 bases for V and 0 bases for J; bases not matched to a gene: 11. The CDR3 reads CASSSPPQGFSYEQYF. As DNA, the CDR3 is TGTGCCAGCAGCTCTCCCCCACAGGGGTTCTCCTACGAGCAGTACTTC.

The chain links TRBV11-2 to TRBJ2-7; D possibly uses TRBD1 or TRBD2 (5 bases each). The V end was cut by 10 bases, the J end by 2 bases, with 27 bases between. The CDR3 consists of 17 residues. Germline CDR1 and CDR2: SGHAT and FQNNGV. CDR3 sequence: CANRLAAGRTGPYEQYF. As DNA, the CDR3 is TGTGCCAACAGATTGGCCGCGGGCCGCACGGGGCCCTACGAGCAGTACTTC.

The chain carries TRBV5-4 and TRBJ1-2; D perhaps matches TRBD1 (5 bases). V lost 10 bases and J lost 4, with 17 bases in between. The CDR3 contains 13 residues. Germline CDR1 SGHNT, CDR2 YYREEE (reference sequence). DNA of the CDR3: TGTGCCTGTAGCTACGGACATTCCTATGGCTACACCTTC. Its translation is CACSYGHSYGYTF. The full variable domain, in which reference TRBV5-4 and TRBJ1-2 provide the parts outside the CDR3, is ETGVTQSPTHLIKTRGQQVTLRCSSQSGHNTVSWYQQALGQGPQFIFQYYREEENGRGNFPPRFSGLQFPNYSSELNVNALELDDSALYLCACSYGHSYGYTFGSGTRLTVV.

Comment on this clonotype: Mismatch with germline at one junction end may stem from a read error. The gene calls are TRBV5-1 and TRBJ2-1; unclear D gene. The CDR3 is 13 residues long. Germline values: CDR1 SGHRS, CDR2 YFSETQ. The CDR3 is CASSLEPYNEQSF. Written as DNA, the CDR3 is TGCGCCAGTAGCTTGGAACCCTACAATGAGCAGTCCTTC.

The table lists this clonotype with a count of one. V gene TRBV11-2 combines with J gene TRBJ1-2, with a possible D match to TRBD1 (5 bases). The germline V gene encodes CDR1 SGHAT and CDR2 FQNNGV. Between the trimmed V and J ends, which lost 1 base and 10 bases, there was a span of 13 bases. The CDR3 is 13 amino acids. The CDR3: CASSLAMGTNYTF. CDR3 nucleotide sequence: TGTGCCAGCAGCTTAGCTATGGGGACCAACTACACCTTC. Full variable domain (rest looked up from reference TRBV11-2 and TRBJ1-2): EAGVAQSPRYKIIEKRQSVAFWCNPISGHATLYWYQQILGQGPKLLIQFQNNGVVDDSQLPKDRFSAERLKGVDSTLKIQPAKLEDSAVYLCASSLAMGTNYTFGSGTRLTVV.

By share, this clonotype counts as medium-sized. The chain recombines TRBV6-2 or TRBV6-3 with TRBJ2-1, with a weak D call TRBD2 (6 bases). This CDR3 region has 16 residues. Germline-derived CDR1 and CDR2 are MNHEY and SVGEGT. V lost 6 bases to trimming and J lost 7 bases, with 22 bases between them. This CDR3 is CASSPDRSGRLNEQFF. In nucleotides, the CDR3 is TGTGCCAGCAGCCCGGACCGGAGCGGGCGGTTGAATGAGCAGTTCTTC.

This clonotype appeared a few times. The chain uses TRBV6-2 or TRBV6-3 and TRBJ2-1, with 12 bases fitting TRBD2. Germline values: CDR1 MNHEY, CDR2 SVGEGT. The CDR3 spans 14 residues. V lost 8 bases, J lost 4 bases, and 3 bases stayed unmatched. The DNA for the CDR3 is TGTGCCAGCTGGACTAGCGGGACTTACAATGAGCAGTTCTTC. It translates to CASWTSGTYNEQFF.

A word on this clonotype: A much larger clone differs by one base, so this may be a read error. The chain carries TRBV7-9 and TRBJ2-5; 8 nucleotides align to TRBD2. The CDR3 is 14 residues long. Unmatched junction bases numbered 7, after V lost 6 bases and J lost 4 bases. Germline lookup yields CDR1 SEHNR and CDR2 FQNEAQ (reference sequence). DNA of the CDR3: TGTGCCAGCAGGCTGACTAGCGCGGGAGAGACCCAGTACTTC. Its translation is CASRLTSAGETQYF.

The table lists this clonotype with a few counts. A much larger clone is a single base away; this may be a read error. This chain uses TRBV5-1 with TRBJ2-1, with 7 bases matching TRBD2. This CDR3 spans 16 amino acids. Germline loops: CDR1 SGHRS, CDR2 YFSETQ. With 1 base clipped from V and 4 bases from J, the junction kept 8 bases outside the gene matches. The CDR3 here is CASSLRATGGYNEQFF. The CDR3 DNA sequence: TGCGCCAGCAGCTTGAGGGCAACGGGAGGTTACAATGAGCAGTTCTTC.

The chain couples TRBV4-2 to TRBJ1-2; D is unresolved. This CDR3 has 15 residues. The V and J ends lost 3 bases and 7 bases respectively, with 18 bases between them. CDR1 is LGHNA, CDR2 YNFKEQ, per germline. CDR3 sequence: CASSQGRAVSRGYTF. DNA of the CDR3: TGTGCCAGCAGCCAGGGGAGGGCCGTCAGCCGTGGCTACACCTTC.

Concerning this clonotype itself: A single base separates this from a much larger clone, so it may be a read error. This rearrangement joins TRBV7-9 to TRBJ2-7, with no clear D. The germline gives CDR1 SEHNR, CDR2 FQNEAQ (reference sequence). Deletions cut 7 bases from V and 5 bases from J, with 9 bases between. The CDR3 sequence is 11 residues long. The CDR3 protein is CASNNRNEQYF. CDR3 DNA sequence: TGTGCCAGCAACAACAGAAACGAGCAGTACTTC.

On this clonotype itself: Its ends do not fully match the called genes, so a read error is possible. The rearrangement links TRBV6-2 or TRBV6-3 to TRBJ2-7, with 7 bases fitting TRBD1. This CDR3 is 16 amino acids long. In germline, CDR1 is MNHEY, CDR2 SVGEGT. CDR3 sequence reads: CASSLNRDRASYEQHF. Written as DNA, the CDR3 is TGTGCCAGCAGTTTAAACCGTGACAGGGCCTCCTACGAGCAGCACTTC.